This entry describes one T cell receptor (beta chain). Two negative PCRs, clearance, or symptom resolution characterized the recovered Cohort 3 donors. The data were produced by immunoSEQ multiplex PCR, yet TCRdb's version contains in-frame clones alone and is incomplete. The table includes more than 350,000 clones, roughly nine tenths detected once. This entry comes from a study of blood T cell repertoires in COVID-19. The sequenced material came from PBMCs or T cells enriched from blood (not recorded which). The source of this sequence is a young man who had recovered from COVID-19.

CDR3 in DNA: TGTGCCAGCAGTTACTCGAGAGGTGGGTCTGGCGAGCAGTACTTC. Its protein is CASSYSRGGSGEQYF. The V call is TRBV6-6, the J call TRBJ2-7; D is unclear. The germline CDR1 and CDR2 sequences are MNHNY and SVGAGI (reference sequence). The CDR3 loop spans 15 amino acids. V lost 0 bases and J 6 bases, leaving 15 bases between the germline ends.